What follows are 17 T cell receptor beta chains derived from one specimen sequenced in a study of blood T cell repertoires in COVID-19. The table came from immunoSEQ multiplex PCR; TCRdb's copy has only in-frame clones and leaves some out. The data hold 250,000 or so clones, with 80% to 90% observed a single time. Material: peripheral blood. The receptors shown here come from a woman younger than 45 with active or convalescent COVID-19.

The V and J genes are TRBV27 and TRBJ2-3, with 7 nucleotides matching TRBD1. The CDR3 extends over 14 amino acids. V shed 6 bases and J 2 bases; nucleotides not matched to a gene: 5. Germline assignment: CDR1 MNHEY and CDR2 SMNVEV (reference sequence). CDR3 DNA sequence: TGTGCCAGCAGGAGGGACAGTTACACAGATACGCAGTATTTT. The encoded protein is CASRRDSYTDTQYF.

This chain connects TRBV7-9 to TRBJ2-5; 9 nucleotides align to TRBD1. After removal of 4 bases from V and 5 bases from J, the junction contained 8 bases not matched to a gene. The CDR3 consists of 15 residues. CDR1 is SEHNR and CDR2 is FQNEAQ in the germline V gene (reference sequence). The CDR3 protein is CASSYGDRVGETQYF. In DNA form, the CDR3 reads TGTGCCAGCAGCTACGGGGACAGGGTAGGGGAGACCCAGTACTTC.

V usage is TRBV24-1 and J usage is TRBJ1-2, with D possibly TRBD1 on 5 matching bases. The V end lost 5 bases, the J end lost 4 bases, and 10 bases lay between the germline ends. The CDR3 is 13 residues long. CDR1 is KGHDR and CDR2 is SFDVKD in the germline V gene. The CDR3 is CATSAGQGYGYTF. In nucleotides, the CDR3 is TGTGCCACCAGTGCCGGGCAGGGCTATGGCTACACCTTC.

V is TRBV7-2 and J is TRBJ1-2; D not certain. Between the trimmed V and J ends, which lost 1 base and 8 bases, there was a span of 17 bases. Germline assignment: CDR1 SGHTA and CDR2 FQGNSA. This CDR3 contains 15 residues. CDR3 coding DNA: TGTGCCAGCAGCTTAGGTTCAGGAGGCCTGAGGGGCTACACCTTC. It encodes CASSLGSGGLRGYTF.

This chain joins TRBV3-1 (or the pseudogene TRBV3-2) and TRBJ1-1; TRBD1 matches 7 bases. Germline loops: CDR1 LGHDT, CDR2 YNNKEL (reference sequence). This CDR3 contains 14 residues. With 8 bases clipped from V and 4 bases from J, the junction kept 10 bases outside the gene matches. The DNA of the CDR3 is TGTGCCAGCGAAAGGAGGGGGCCGGGCACTGAAGCTTTCTTT. The encoded protein is CASERRGPGTEAFF.

DNA of the CDR3: TGTGCCAGCAGCGTAGGAGGCGGGGGGCGTAGGTACCAAGAGACCCAGTACTTC. Amino acid sequence: CASSVGGGGRRYQETQYF. This chain uses TRBV9 with TRBJ2-5; 8 bases align to TRBD2. Unmatched junction bases numbered 10, after V lost 0 bases and J lost 0 bases. This CDR3 has 18 amino acids. CDR1 is SGDLS, CDR2 YYNGEE, per germline. Variable domain in full (rest from reference TRBV9 and TRBJ2-5): DSGVTQTPKHLITATGQRVTLRCSPRSGDLSVYWYQQSLDQGLQFLIQYYNGEERAKGNILERFSAQQFPDLHSELNLSSLELGDSALYFCASSVGGGGRRYQETQYFGPGTRLLVL.

The chain carries TRBV4-3 and TRBJ2-1, with TRBD2 matching over 8 bases. The germline V gene has CDR1 LGHNA and CDR2 YSLEER. CDR3 length equals 16 residues. The V and J ends lost 0 bases and 6 bases, in that order; junction bases with no gene match: 7. The CDR3 region has the DNA TGCGCCAGCAGCCAAGAATGGGCGGGGGGCGGCAATGAGCAGTTCTTC. Its protein product is CASSQEWAGGGNEQFF.

The V call is TRBV5-1, the J call TRBJ1-3; the match to TRBD1 covers 7 bases. V lost 2 bases, J lost 2 bases, and 1 base stayed unmatched. Germline V gene lookup returns CDR1 SGHRS and CDR2 YFSETQ. The CDR3 has 14 amino acids. CDR3 DNA sequence: TGCGCCAGCAGCTTTACAGGGGCTGGAAACACCATATATTTT. Protein sequence: CASSFTGAGNTIYF.

The gene calls are TRBV27 and TRBJ2-3; 8 bases are shared with TRBD1. CDR1 is MNHEY, CDR2 SMNVEV, per germline (reference sequence). The CDR3 is made up of 17 amino acids. The J segment lost 1 base and the V segment lost 0 bases, leaving 6 bases of the junction unmatched. The CDR3: CASSLSSGGYGTDTQYF. The CDR3 DNA reads as TGTGCCAGCAGTTTATCCTCAGGGGGCTATGGCACAGATACGCAGTATTTT.

The chain joins TRBV6-1 to TRBJ1-2; 8 bases align to TRBD1. The length of the CDR3 is 14 residues. Trimming removed 2 bases from V and 8 bases from J; junction bases left unmatched: 7. Looked up from germline, CDR1 is MNHNS and CDR2 is SASEGT. The CDR3 loop is CASSENQGARGYTF. The CDR3 bases are TGTGCCAGCAGTGAAAACCAGGGGGCGCGAGGCTACACCTTC.

The chain carries TRBV30 and TRBJ1-1, with D perhaps TRBD1 (5 bases). Trimming pared 2 bases from V and 4 bases from J, leaving 14 bases between. Germline CDR1 reads GTSNPN; CDR2 reads SVGIG (reference sequence). This CDR3 region has 14 residues. CDR3 region: CAWSNVPGGTEAFF. The CDR3 DNA reads TGTGCCTGGAGTAACGTGCCCGGGGGCACTGAAGCTTTCTTT.

In regard to this clone: The same CDR3 is also encoded by other DNA sequences in this sample. The CDR3 DNA sequence: TGTGCCAGTAGTATAGGTATGAACACTGAAGCTTTCTTT. It encodes CASSIGMNTEAFF. V usage is TRBV19 and J usage is TRBJ1-1; no firm D call. The V gene's germline CDR1 is LNHDA and CDR2 SQIVND (reference sequence). This CDR3 has 13 residues. V was pared by 1 base and J by 0 bases, with 3 bases between.

The V call is TRBV28, the J call TRBJ1-5; D unresolved. Germline assignment: CDR1 MDHEN and CDR2 SYDVKM. V lost 7 bases to trimming and J lost 0 bases, with 7 bases between them. This CDR3 spans 13 amino acids. The CDR3 protein is CASKRGSNQPQHF. Written as DNA, the CDR3 is TGTGCCAGCAAGCGTGGTAGCAATCAGCCCCAGCATTTT.

V is TRBV12-3 or TRBV12-4 and J is TRBJ1-5; the D gene is possibly TRBD1 (5 bases). Trimming took off 5 bases at V and 7 bases at J, with 9 bases between the two ends. The length of the CDR3 is 12 residues. Written as DNA, the CDR3 is TGTGCCAGCAGTCCCTGGGGCCAGCCCCAGCATTTT. Translated, it gives CASSPWGQPQHF.

The chain couples TRBV27 to TRBJ1-3; D not resolved. Germline V CDR1 and CDR2: MNHEY, SMNVEV (reference sequence). Trimming took off 5 bases at V and 5 bases at J, with 10 bases between the two ends. The CDR3 sequence is 13 residues long. The CDR3 region has the DNA TGTGCCAGCAGTCCCGGAGGGCGAAACACCATATATTTT. Residues: CASSPGGRNTIYF.

This chain connects TRBV30 to TRBJ2-7, with 9 bases fitting TRBD2. J gave up 5 bases and V 0 bases, and 8 bases lay outside the gene matches. The CDR3 totals 15 residues. Germline CDR1 reads GTSNPN; CDR2 reads SVGIG (reference sequence). CDR3 protein: CAWSVPGGGAHEQYF. In DNA, the CDR3 is TGTGCCTGGAGTGTACCAGGCGGGGGGGCTCACGAGCAGTACTTC.

A few counts support this clone. J is TRBJ2-3 and V is TRBV12-5; 10 bases line up with TRBD2. This CDR3 region has 16 residues. The junction had 4 bases not matched to a gene; V was cut back by 4 bases and J by 0 bases. In germline, CDR1 is LGHNT, CDR2 FRNRAP. The CDR3, as DNA: TGTGCTAGTGGTTCCGGACTAGCGGCAAGCACAGATACGCAGTATTTT. Translation: CASGSGLAASTDTQYF.